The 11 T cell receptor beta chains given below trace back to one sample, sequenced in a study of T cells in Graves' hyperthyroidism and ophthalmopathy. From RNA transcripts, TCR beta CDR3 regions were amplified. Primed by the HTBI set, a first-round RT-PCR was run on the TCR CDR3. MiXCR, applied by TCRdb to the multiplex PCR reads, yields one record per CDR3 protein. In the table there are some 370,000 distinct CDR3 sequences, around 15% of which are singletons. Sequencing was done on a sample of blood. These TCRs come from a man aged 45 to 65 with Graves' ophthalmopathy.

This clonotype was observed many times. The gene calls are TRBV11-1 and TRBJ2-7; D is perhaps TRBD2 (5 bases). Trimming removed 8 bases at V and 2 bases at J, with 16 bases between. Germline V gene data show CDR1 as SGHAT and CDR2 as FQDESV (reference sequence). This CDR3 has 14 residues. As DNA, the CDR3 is TGTGCCAGCCGCTCGGGATTCGGAACCTACGAGCAGTACTTC. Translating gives CASRSGFGTYEQYF.

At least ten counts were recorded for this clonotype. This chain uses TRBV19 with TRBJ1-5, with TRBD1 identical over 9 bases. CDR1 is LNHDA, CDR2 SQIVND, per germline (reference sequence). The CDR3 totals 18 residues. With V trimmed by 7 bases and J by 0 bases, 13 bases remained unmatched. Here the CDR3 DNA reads TGTGCCAGTAACTCACCCGGGACAGGGACCGGTAGCAATCAGCCCCAGCATTTT. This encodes CASNSPGTGTGSNQPQHF.

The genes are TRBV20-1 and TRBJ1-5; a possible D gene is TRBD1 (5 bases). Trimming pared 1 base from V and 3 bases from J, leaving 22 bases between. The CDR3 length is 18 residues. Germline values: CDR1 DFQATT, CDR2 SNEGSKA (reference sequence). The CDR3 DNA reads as TGCAGTGCTAGAGGGATTATGGGGACCAGGTACTACAATCAGCCCCAGCATTTT. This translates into CSARGIMGTRYYNQPQHF.

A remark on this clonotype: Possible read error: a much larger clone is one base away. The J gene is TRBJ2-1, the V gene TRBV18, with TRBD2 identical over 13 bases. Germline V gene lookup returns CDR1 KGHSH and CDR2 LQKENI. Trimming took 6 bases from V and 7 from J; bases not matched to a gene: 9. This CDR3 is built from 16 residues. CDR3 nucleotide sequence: TGTGCCAGCTCCACCGGGACTAGCGGGATTAGAAATGAGCAGTTCTTC. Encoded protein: CASSTGTSGIRNEQFF.

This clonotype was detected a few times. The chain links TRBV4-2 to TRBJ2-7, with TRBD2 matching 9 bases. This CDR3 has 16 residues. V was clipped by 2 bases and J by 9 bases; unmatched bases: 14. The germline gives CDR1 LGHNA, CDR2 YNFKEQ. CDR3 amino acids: CASSQLASGAPSGQYF. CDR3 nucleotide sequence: TGTGCCAGCAGCCAACTCGCTAGCGGGGCCCCCTCCGGGCAGTACTTC.

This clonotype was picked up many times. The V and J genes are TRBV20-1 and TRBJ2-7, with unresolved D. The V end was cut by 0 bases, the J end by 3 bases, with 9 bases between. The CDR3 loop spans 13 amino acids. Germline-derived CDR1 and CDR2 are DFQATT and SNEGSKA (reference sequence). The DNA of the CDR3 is TGCAGTGCTAGAGACCGGATGAACTACGAGCAGTACTTC. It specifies CSARDRMNYEQYF.

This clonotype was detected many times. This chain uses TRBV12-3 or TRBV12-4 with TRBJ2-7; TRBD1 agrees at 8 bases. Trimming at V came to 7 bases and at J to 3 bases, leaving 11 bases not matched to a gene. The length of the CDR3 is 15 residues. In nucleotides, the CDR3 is TGTGCCAGCACGCAAACCGACAGGGGTCTCTACGAGCAGTACTTC. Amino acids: CASTQTDRGLYEQYF.

CDR3 region: CASSHGRFSGANVLTF. CDR3 coding DNA: TGTGCCAGCAGCCACGGACGGTTCTCTGGGGCCAACGTCCTGACTTTC. V usage is TRBV6-1 and J usage is TRBJ2-6; D remains unclear. Germline lookup yields CDR1 MNHNS and CDR2 SASEGT. This CDR3 spans 16 amino acids. The V end lost 6 bases, the J end lost 0 bases, and 12 bases lay between the germline ends.

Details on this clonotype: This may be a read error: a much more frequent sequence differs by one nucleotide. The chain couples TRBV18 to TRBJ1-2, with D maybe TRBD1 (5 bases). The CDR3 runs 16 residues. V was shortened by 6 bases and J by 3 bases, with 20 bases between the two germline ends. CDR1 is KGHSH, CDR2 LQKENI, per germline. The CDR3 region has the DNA TGTGCCAGCTCCCCGTTGGCGGGACGGGGGGACTATGGCTACACCTTC. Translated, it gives CASSPLAGRGDYGYTF.

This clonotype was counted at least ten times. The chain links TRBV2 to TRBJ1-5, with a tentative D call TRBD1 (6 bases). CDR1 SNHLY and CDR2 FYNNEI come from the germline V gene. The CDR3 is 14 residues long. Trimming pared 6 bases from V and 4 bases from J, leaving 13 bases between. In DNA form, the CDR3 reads TGTGCCAGCAGCGGACCGGGACAAAATCAGCCCCAGCATTTT. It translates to CASSGPGQNQPQHF.

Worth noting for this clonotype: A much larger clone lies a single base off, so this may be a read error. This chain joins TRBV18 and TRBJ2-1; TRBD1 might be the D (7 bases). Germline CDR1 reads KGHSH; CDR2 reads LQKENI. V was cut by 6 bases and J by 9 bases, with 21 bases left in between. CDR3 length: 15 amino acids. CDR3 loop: CASSPGGGGGGEQFF. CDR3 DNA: TGTGCCAGCTCCCCCGGTGGAGGGGGCGGAGGTGAGCAGTTCTTC.